One sample yielded the 2 T cell receptor beta chains listed below, sequenced in a study of sequential checkpoint blockade in melanoma. Documented treatment: randomized to nivolumab then ipilimumab (arm A) or the reverse (arm B). TCRdb keeps only in-frame clones here, not all; method: immunoSEQ multiplex PCR. The sample consists of about 22,000 clones, 75% to 90% of them appearing once. This sample comprised CD8+ T cells sorted from blood (inferred from file names), obtained from a patient given nivolumab and ipilimumab in sequence. These receptors were obtained from a human donor with melanoma.

This chain uses TRBV27 with TRBJ1-4; tentatively, D is TRBD1 (5 bases). The germline gives CDR1 MNHEY, CDR2 SMNVEV (reference sequence). Trimming pared 5 bases from V and 8 bases from J, leaving 9 bases between. The CDR3 loop spans 12 amino acids. This CDR3 reads CASSGAGEKLFF. The CDR3 DNA is TGTGCCAGCAGTGGGGCGGGGGAAAAACTGTTTTTT. The whole variable domain, remainder taken from reference TRBV27 and TRBJ1-4, is EAQVTQNPRYLITVTGKKLTVTCSQNMNHEYMSWYRQDPGLGLRQIYYSMNVEVTDKGDVPEGYKVSRKEKRNFPLILESPSPNQTSLYFCASSGAGEKLFFGSGTQLSVL.

To note about this clone: Given a far larger clone just one base away, this is likely a sequencing read error. The J gene is TRBJ2-2, the V gene TRBV5-4; 13 positions match TRBD2. Unmatched junction bases numbered 3, after V lost 4 bases and J lost 6 bases. Germline CDR1 is SGHNT and CDR2 is YYREEE (reference sequence). The CDR3 spans 15 residues. The CDR3 nucleotides read TGTGCCAGCAGCACTAGCGGGGGGGTTGCCGGGGAGCTGTTTTTT. Translated: CASSTSGGVAGELFF.